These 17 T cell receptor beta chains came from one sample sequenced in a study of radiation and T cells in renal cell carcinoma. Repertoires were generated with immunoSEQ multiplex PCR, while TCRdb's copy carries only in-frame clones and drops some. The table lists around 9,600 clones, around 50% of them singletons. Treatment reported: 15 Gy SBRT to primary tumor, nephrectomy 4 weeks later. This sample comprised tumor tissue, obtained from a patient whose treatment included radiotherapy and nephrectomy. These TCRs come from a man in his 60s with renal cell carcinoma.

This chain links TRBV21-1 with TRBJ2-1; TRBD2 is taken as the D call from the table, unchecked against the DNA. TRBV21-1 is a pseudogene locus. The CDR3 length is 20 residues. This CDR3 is CASSRREQSGTKYSYNEQFF. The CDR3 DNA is TGTGCCAGCAGCAGGAGGGAACAGAGCGGGACTAAGTACTCCTACAATGAGCAGTTCTTC.

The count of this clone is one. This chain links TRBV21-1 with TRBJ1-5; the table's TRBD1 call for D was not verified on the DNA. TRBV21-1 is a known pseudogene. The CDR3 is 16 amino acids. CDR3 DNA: TGTGCCAGCAGCAACTGGCAGGGACAGTCGGATCAGCCCCAGCATTTT. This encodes CASSNWQGQSDQPQHF.

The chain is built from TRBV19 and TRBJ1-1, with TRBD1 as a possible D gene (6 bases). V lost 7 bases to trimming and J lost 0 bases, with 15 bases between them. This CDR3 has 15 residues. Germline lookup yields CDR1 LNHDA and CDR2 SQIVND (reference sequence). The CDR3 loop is CASTPPGHLNTEAFF. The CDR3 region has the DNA TGTGCCAGTACTCCTCCGGGACACTTGAACACTGAAGCTTTCTTT.

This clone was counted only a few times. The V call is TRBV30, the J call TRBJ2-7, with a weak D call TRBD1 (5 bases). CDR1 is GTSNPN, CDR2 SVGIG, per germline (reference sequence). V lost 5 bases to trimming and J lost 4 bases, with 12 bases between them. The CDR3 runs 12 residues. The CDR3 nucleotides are TGTGCCTGGGCTTGGACACAGTACGAGCAGTACTTC. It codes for CAWAWTQYEQYF.

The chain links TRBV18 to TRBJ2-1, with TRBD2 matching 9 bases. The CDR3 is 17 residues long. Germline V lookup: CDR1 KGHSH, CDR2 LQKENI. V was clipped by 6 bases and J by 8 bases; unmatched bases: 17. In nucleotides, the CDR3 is TGTGCCAGCTCGCTGACTAGCGGCTATACTCAAACGTATGAGCAGTTCTTC. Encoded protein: CASSLTSGYTQTYEQFF.

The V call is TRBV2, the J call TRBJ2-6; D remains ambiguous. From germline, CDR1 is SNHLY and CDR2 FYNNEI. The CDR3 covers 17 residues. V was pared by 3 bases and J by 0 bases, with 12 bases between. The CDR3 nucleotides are TGTGCCAGCAGTGAGGTGGGGTGGAGCTCTGGGGCCAACGTCCTGACTTTC. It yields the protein CASSEVGWSSGANVLTF.

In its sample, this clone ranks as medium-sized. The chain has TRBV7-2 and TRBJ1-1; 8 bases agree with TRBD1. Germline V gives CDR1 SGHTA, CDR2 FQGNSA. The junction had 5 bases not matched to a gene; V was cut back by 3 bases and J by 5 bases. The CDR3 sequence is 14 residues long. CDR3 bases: TGTGCCAGCAGCTTCCGACAGGGGCCGACTGAAGCTTTCTTT. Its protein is CASSFRQGPTEAFF.

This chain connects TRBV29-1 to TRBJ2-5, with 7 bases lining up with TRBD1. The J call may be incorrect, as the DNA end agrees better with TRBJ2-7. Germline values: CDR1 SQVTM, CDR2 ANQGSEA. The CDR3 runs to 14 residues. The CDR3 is CSVEGTGASYEQYF. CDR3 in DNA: TGCAGCGTTGAAGGGACAGGAGCTTCCTACGAGCAGTACTTC.

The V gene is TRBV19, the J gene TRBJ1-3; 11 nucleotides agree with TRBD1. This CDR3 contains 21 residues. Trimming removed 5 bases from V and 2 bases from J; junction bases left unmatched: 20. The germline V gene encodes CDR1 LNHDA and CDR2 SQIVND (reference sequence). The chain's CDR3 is CASSLNRPGQGDQYTGNTIYF. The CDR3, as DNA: TGTGCCAGTAGTCTGAATCGGCCGGGACAGGGGGACCAATACACTGGAAACACCATATATTTT.

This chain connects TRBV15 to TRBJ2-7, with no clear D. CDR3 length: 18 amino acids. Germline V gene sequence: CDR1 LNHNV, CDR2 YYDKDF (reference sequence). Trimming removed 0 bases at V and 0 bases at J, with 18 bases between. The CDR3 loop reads CATSRDRLSGSTSYEQYF. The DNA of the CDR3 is TGTGCCACCAGCAGAGACCGCCTGTCAGGATCTACCTCCTACGAGCAGTACTTC.

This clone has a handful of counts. The CDR3 reads CASSDRDTGELFF. In DNA form, the CDR3 reads TGCGCCAGCAGTGACAGGGACACCGGGGAGCTGTTTTTT. This chain uses TRBV10-1 with TRBJ2-2; D is possibly TRBD1 (5 bases). The V gene lost 3 bases and the J gene lost 3 bases, with 5 bases spanning the gap. CDR1 and CDR2 from the germline V gene are WNHNN and SYGVQD (reference sequence). The CDR3 is 13 residues long.

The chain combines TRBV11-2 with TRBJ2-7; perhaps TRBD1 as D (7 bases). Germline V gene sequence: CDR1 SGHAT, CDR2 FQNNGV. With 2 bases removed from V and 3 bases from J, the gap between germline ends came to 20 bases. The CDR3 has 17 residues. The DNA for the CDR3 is TGTGCCAGCAGCTTACACCTAAGACAGGGAGGTTTCTACGAGCAGTACTTC. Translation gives CASSLHLRQGGFYEQYF.

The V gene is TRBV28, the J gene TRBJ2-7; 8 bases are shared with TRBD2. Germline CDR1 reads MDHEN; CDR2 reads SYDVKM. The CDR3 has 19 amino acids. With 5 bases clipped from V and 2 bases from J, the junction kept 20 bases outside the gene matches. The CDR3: CASSTRSAGAGVDTYEQYF. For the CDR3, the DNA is TGTGCCAGCAGTACCCGATCAGCGGGGGCGGGAGTCGATACCTACGAGCAGTACTTC. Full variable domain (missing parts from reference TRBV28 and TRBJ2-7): DVKVTQSSRYLVKRTGEKVFLECVQDMDHENMFWYRQDPGLGLRLIYFSYDVKMKEKGDIPEGYSVSREKKERFSLILESASTNQTSMYLCASSTRSAGAGVDTYEQYFGPGTRLTVT.

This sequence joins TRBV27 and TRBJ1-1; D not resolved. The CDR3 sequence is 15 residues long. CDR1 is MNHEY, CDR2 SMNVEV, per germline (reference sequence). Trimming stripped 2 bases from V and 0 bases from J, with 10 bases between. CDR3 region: CASSLRPAMNTEAFF. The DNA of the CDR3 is TGTGCCAGCAGTTTACGGCCGGCCATGAACACTGAAGCTTTCTTT.

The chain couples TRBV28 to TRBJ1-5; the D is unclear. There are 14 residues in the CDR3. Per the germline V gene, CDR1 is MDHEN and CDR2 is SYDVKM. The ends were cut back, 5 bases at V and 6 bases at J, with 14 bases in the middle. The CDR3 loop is CASSPSMGSQPQHF. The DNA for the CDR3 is TGTGCCAGCAGTCCCTCGATGGGTAGTCAGCCCCAGCATTTT.

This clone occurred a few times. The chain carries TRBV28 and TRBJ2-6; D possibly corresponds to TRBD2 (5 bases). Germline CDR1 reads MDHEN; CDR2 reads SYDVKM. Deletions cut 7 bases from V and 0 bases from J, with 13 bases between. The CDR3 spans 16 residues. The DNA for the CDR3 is TGTGCCAGCACCCCTTTTAGCGTCTCTGGGGCCAACGTCCTGACTTTC. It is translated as CASTPFSVSGANVLTF.

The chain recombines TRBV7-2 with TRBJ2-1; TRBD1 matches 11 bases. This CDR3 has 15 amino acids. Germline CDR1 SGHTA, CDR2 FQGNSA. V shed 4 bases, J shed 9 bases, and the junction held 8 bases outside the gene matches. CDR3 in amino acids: CASSSGQGAIGEQFF. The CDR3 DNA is TGTGCCAGCAGCTCCGGACAGGGGGCTATAGGTGAGCAGTTCTTC.